The TCR beta chain described here comes from a study of OX40 agonist ivuxolimab in advanced cancers. Looking at the study overall: Ivuxolimab, which patients received intravenously every 2 weeks, was dosed at 0.01 to 10 mg/kg. Study-level results: In the 0.1 to 3.0 mg/kg range, CD4+ and CD8+ blood T cells had expanded clonally by week 6.

In the case of this clone: The antigen remains unidentified.

Libraries were prepared by immunoSEQ multiplex PCR; TCRdb keeps only in-frame clonotypes and omits some of them. The repertoire holds more than 60,000 clones, 84% seen once, with nearly 4.5% in the top ten. The CDR3 spans 14 residues. CDR1 and CDR2 from the germline V gene are MNHEY and SMNVEV (reference sequence). V lost 6 bases to trimming and J lost 0 bases, with 9 bases between them. Here the sequenced sample was CD4+ or CD8+ T cells sorted from blood, taken in a trial of the OX40 agonist ivuxolimab. The source of this sequence is an adult with an advanced solid tumor such as melanoma, head and neck, liver or kidney cancer. The chain is built from TRBV27 and TRBJ1-5; no clear D. In DNA, the CDR3 is TGTGCCAGCAGACCCTGGGGTAGCAATCAGCCCCAGCATTTT. Protein: CASRPWGSNQPQHF.